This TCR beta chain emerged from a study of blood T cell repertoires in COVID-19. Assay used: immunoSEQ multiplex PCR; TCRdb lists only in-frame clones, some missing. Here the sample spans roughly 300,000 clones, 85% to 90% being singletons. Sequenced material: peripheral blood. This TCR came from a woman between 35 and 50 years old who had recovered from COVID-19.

The CDR3 coding sequence is TGTGCCATTGGACAGGGAGGTAACACCATATATTTT. This translates into CAIGQGGNTIYF. This chain uses TRBV30 with TRBJ1-3; 8 nucleotides align to TRBD1. The CDR3 contains 12 residues. The V segment lost 8 bases and the J segment 7 bases; nucleotides outside the gene matches: 7. CDR1 is GTSNPN and CDR2 is SVGIG in the germline V gene (reference sequence).